This T cell receptor (beta chain) was sequenced in a study of CD8+ T cells in alopecia areata. Study background: It was oral tofacitinib, at 5 to 10 mg twice daily, that treated patients received. The protocol delivered tofacitinib for 6 to 18 months, then withdrew it for 6 months. Findings and caveats of the study: Clarity of TCR sharing across patients fell short of that in mice, possibly HLA-related. Clonality exceeded that of normal scalp in lesional scalp, most notably in alopecia totalis/universalis.

Regarding this clone: The antigen remains unidentified.

The CDR3 spans 15 residues. Germline CDR1 is MDHEN and CDR2 is SYDVKM. V gave up 5 bases and J gave up 5 bases; unmatched junction bases: 9. The authors extracted RNA and reverse transcribed it into cDNA as the sequencing template. The assay was immunoSEQ multiplex PCR, and TCRdb's table has in-frame clones only and misses some. The profile covers approximately 59,000 clones, with about half appearing a single time and approximately 17% taken by the ten largest. Source: CD8+ T cells sorted from blood, taken at week 0. V and J are TRBV28 and TRBJ1-1; the match to TRBD1 covers 9 bases. The receptor's source is a human donor with alopecia areata. CDR3 in amino acids: CASSLATGGRTEAFF. The CDR3 nucleotides read TGTGCCAGCAGTCTTGCTACAGGGGGCAGAACTGAAGCTTTCTTT.